One TCR beta chain is described in this entry. The antigen remains unidentified. Between roughly 20 and 33 mg of unsorted bulk tissue served as the source from which RNA and DNA were co-extracted. The sample belongs to a study of tumor-infiltrating lymphocytes in primary liver carcinoma. Findings and limits, study-wide: Detection in all five tumor regions applied to only about 8-24% of top clones. Tumor tissue displayed a significantly greater top-250-clone fraction than blood (p = 0.039).

A constant-region primer served to make TCR beta cDNA from about 530 ng total RNA. Three nested multiplex PCR rounds, a slightly modified ARM-PCR, produced the libraries for TCR beta. MiXCR, run by TCRdb on the multiplex PCR reads, gives a single entry per CDR3 protein. Of fewer than 110,000 distinct CDR3 sequences listed, about 62% were seen once; the top ten hold 9.5% to 15%. This TCR came from a woman aged 55-75 years with primary liver carcinoma and hepatitis B virus infection. The source material was liver tumor tissue from sampling region 2. The subset: tumor region T2, inferior pole.

CDR3 region: CASIRTRASTEAFF. In nucleotides, the CDR3 is TGTGCCAGCATACGGACGCGCGCGAGCACTGAAGCTTTCTTT. The V gene is TRBV12-3 or TRBV12-4, the J gene TRBJ1-1; no firm D call. CDR3 length: 14 amino acids. V was pared by 7 bases and J by 4 bases, with 16 bases between.